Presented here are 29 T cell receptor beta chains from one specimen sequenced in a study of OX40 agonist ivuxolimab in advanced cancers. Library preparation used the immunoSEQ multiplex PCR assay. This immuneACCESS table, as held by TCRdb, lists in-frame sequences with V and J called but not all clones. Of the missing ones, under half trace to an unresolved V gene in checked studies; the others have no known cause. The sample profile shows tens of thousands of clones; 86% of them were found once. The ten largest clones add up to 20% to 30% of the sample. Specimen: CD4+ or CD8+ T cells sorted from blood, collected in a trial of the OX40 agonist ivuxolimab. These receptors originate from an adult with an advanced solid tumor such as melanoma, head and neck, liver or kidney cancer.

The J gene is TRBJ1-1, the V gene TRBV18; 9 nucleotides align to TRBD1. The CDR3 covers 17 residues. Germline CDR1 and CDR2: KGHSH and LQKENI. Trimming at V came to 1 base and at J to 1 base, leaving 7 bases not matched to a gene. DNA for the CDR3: TGTGCCAGCTCACCACGAACAGGGGGCAGTCGGAACACTGAAGCTTTCTTT. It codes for CASSPRTGGSRNTEAFF.

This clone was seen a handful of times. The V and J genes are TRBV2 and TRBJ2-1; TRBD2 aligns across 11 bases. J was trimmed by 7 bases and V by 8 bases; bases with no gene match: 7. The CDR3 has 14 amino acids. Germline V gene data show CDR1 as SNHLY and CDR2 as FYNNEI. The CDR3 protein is CASSGLADTNEQFF. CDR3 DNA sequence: TGTGCCAGCTCGGGACTAGCGGACACTAATGAGCAGTTCTTC.

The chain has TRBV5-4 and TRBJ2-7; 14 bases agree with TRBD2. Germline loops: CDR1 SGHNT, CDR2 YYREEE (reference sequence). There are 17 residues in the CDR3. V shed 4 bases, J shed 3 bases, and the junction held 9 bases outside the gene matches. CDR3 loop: CASSPWTSGRHFYEQYF. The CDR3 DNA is TGTGCCAGCAGCCCTTGGACTAGCGGGAGGCATTTCTACGAGCAGTACTTC.

CDR3 nucleotides: TGTGCCAGCAGCTTGGGGGACTGGCCACGGGACGAGCAGTACTTC. It translates to CASSLGDWPRDEQYF. V gene TRBV5-4 combines with J gene TRBJ2-7, with D tentatively TRBD2 (6 bases). The CDR3 covers 15 residues. V lost 0 bases and J lost 5, with 15 bases in between. Germline loops: CDR1 SGHNT, CDR2 YYREEE (reference sequence).

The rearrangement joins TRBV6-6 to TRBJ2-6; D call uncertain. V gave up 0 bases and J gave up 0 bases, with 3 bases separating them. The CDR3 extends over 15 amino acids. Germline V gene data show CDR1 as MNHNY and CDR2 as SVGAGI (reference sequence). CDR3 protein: CASSYSSSGANVLTF. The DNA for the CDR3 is TGTGCCAGCAGTTACTCCAGCTCTGGGGCCAACGTCCTGACTTTC.

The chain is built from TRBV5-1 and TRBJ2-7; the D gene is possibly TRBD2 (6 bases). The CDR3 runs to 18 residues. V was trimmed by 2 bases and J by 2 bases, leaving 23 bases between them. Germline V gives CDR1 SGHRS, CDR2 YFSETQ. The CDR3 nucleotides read TGCGCCAGCAGCTTTAGGGCTAGCGCGAGTCCCTTCCCCTACGAGCAGTACTTC. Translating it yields CASSFRASASPFPYEQYF.

DNA of the CDR3: TGTGCCAGCTCAACCCCCCGACTAGCGGGTACTAAGGAGCAGTACTTC. Translated, it gives CASSTPRLAGTKEQYF. The chain combines TRBV19 with TRBJ2-7, with 10 bases that match TRBD2. Germline V lookup: CDR1 LNHDA, CDR2 SQIVND (reference sequence). This CDR3 has 16 amino acids. The J segment lost 7 bases and the V segment lost 9 bases, leaving 18 bases of the junction unmatched.

CDR3 bases: TGCGCCAGCAGCCAAGATGGTGGAAACACCATATATTTT. This gives the protein CASSQDGGNTIYF. The chain employs TRBV4-1 and TRBJ1-3; no reliable D call. Trimming stripped 0 bases from V and 3 bases from J, with 3 bases between. The CDR3 is 13 residues long. Germline CDR1 is MGHRA and CDR2 is YSYEKL.

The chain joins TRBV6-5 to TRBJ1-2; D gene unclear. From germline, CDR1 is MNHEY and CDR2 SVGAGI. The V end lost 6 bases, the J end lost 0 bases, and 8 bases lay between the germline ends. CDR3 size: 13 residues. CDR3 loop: CASSPSANYGYTF. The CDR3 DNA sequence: TGTGCCAGCAGCCCGTCGGCTAACTATGGCTACACCTTC.

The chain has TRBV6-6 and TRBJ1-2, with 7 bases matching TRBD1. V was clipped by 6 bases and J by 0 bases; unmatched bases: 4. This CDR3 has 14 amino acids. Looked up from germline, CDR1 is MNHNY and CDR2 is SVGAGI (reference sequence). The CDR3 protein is CASSYGTANYGYTF. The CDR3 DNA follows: TGTGCCAGCAGCTACGGGACAGCTAACTATGGCTACACCTTC.

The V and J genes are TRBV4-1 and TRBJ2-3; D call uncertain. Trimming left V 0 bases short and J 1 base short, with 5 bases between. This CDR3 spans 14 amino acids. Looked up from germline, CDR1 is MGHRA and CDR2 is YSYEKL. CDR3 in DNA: TGCGCCAGCAGCCAAGAGCCCCGCACAGATACGCAGTATTTT. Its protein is CASSQEPRTDTQYF.

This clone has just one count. CDR3 nucleotide sequence: TGTGCCAGCAGCAGGGGGGTAAGGCTAGCGGGAGGGAACACAGATACGCAGTATTTT. Translating it yields CASSRGVRLAGGNTDTQYF. V and J are TRBV21-1 and TRBJ2-3; TRBD2, the table's D call, was not compared with the DNA. TRBV21-1 is reported as a pseudogene. CDR3 length: 19 amino acids.

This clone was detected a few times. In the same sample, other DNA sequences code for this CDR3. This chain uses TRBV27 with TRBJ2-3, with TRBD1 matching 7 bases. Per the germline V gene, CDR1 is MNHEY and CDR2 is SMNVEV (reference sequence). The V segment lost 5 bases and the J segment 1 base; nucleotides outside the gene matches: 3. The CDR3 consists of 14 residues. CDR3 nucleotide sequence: TGTGCCAGCAGTACTAGGGGGCGCACAGATACGCAGTATTTT. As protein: CASSTRGRTDTQYF.

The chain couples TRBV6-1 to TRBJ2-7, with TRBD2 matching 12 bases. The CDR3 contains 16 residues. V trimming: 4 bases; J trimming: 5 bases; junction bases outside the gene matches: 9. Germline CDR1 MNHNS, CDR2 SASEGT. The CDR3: CASSAVRLAGEDEQYF. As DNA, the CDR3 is TGTGCCAGCAGTGCAGTGAGACTAGCGGGGGAGGACGAGCAGTACTTC.

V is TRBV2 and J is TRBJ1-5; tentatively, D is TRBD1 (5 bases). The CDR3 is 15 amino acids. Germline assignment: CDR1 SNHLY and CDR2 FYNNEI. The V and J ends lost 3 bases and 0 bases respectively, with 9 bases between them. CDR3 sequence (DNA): TGTGCCAGCAGTGAGGGGCGGGCTAGCAATCAGCCCCAGCATTTT. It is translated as CASSEGRASNQPQHF.

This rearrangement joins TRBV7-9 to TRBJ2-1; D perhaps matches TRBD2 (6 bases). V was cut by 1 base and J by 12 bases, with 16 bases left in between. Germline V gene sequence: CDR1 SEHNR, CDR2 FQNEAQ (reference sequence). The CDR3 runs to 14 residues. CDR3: CASSLGPPGDAQFF. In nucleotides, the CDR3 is TGTGCCAGCAGCTTAGGGCCACCGGGGGATGCGCAGTTCTTC.

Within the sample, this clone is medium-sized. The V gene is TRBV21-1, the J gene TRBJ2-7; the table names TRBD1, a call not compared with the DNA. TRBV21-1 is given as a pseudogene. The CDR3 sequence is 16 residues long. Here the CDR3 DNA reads TGTGCCAGTTCCAAGGCAGGGGGCGATCCGCAAAACGAGCAGTACTTC. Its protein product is CASSKAGGDPQNEQYF.

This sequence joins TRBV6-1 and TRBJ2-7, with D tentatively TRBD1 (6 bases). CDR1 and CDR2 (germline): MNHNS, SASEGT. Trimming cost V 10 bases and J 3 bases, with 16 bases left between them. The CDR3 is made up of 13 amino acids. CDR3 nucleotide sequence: TGTGCCAACTCGGCAGGGGAACTCTACGAGCAGTACTTC. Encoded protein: CANSAGELYEQYF.

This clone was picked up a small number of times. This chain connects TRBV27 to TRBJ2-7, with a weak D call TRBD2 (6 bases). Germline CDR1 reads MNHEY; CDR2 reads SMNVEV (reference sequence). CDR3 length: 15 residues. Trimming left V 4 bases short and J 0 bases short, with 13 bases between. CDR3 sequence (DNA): TGTGCCAGCAGTTCATACTTCGGGAGCTCCTACGAGCAGTACTTC. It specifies CASSSYFGSSYEQYF.

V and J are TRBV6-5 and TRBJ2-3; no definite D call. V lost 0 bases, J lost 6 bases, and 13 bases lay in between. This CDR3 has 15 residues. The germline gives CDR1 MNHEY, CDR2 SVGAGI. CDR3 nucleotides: TGTGCCAGCAGTTACTCGAACCCTTTATCGGATACGCAGTATTTT. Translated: CASSYSNPLSDTQYF.

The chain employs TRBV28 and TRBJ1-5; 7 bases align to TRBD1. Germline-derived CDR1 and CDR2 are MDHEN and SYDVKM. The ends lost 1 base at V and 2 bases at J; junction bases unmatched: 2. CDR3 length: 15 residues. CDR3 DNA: TGTGCCAGCAGTTTATCCAGGGGGGGCAATCAGCCCCAGCATTTT. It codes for CASSLSRGGNQPQHF.

The chain's CDR3 is CASRTFSRDGYTF. The CDR3 DNA follows: TGTGCCAGCAGAACCTTTTCAAGGGATGGCTACACCTTC. The chain employs TRBV27 and TRBJ1-2; D ambiguous. CDR3 length: 13 residues. The ends were cut back, 6 bases at V and 6 bases at J, with 14 bases in the middle. Per germline, CDR1 MNHEY and CDR2 SMNVEV (reference sequence).

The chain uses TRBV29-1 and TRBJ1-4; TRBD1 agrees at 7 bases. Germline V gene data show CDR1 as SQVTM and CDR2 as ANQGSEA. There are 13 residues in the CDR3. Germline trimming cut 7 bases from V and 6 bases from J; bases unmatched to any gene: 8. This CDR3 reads CSALTGVDEKLFF. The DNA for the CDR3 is TGCAGCGCCTTAACAGGGGTGGATGAAAAACTGTTTTTT.

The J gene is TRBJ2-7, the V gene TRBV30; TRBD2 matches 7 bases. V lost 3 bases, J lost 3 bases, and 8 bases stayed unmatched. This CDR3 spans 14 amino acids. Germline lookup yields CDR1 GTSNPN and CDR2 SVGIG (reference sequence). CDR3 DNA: TGTGCCTGGAGGTTCGGAGGGAGGGGCTACGAGCAGTACTTC. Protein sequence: CAWRFGGRGYEQYF. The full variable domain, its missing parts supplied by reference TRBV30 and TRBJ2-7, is SQTIHQWPATLVQPVGSPLSLECTVEGTSNPNLYWYRQAAGRGLQLLFYSVGIGQISSEVPQNLSASRPQDRQFILSSKKLLLSDSGFYLCAWRFGGRGYEQYFGPGTRLTVT.

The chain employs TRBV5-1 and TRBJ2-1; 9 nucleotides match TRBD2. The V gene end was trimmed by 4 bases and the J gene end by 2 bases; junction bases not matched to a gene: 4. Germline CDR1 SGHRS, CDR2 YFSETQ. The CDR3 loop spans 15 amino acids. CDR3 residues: CASSRKREAYNEQFF. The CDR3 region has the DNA TGCGCCAGCAGCAGAAAGCGGGAGGCCTACAATGAGCAGTTCTTC.

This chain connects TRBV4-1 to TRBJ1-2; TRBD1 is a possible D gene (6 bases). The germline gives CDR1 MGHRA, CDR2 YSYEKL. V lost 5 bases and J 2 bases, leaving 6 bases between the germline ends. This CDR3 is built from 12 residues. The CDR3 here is CASSGQNYGYTF. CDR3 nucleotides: TGCGCCAGCAGCGGACAGAACTATGGCTACACCTTC.

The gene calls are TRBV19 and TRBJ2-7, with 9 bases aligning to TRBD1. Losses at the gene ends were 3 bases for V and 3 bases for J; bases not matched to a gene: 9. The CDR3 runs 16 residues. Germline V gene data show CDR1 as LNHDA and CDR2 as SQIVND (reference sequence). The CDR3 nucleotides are TGTGCCAGTAGTATCACCGCAAGACAGGGGGTCTACGAGCAGTACTTC. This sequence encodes CASSITARQGVYEQYF.

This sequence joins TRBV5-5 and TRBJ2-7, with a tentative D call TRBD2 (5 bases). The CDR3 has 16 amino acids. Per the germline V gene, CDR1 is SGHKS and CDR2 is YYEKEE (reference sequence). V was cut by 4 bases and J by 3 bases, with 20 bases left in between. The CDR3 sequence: CASSPRTLSRDYEQYF. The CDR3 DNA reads TGTGCCAGCAGCCCTAGGACTCTTTCCAGAGACTACGAGCAGTACTTC.

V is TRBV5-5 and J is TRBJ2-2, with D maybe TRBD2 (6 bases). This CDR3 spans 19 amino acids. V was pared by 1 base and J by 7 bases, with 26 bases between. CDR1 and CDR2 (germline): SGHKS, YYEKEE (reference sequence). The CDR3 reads CASSLSDASGTYTFGELFF. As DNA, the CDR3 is TGTGCCAGCAGCTTGTCGGACGCATCAGGGACTTACACGTTCGGGGAGCTGTTTTTT.